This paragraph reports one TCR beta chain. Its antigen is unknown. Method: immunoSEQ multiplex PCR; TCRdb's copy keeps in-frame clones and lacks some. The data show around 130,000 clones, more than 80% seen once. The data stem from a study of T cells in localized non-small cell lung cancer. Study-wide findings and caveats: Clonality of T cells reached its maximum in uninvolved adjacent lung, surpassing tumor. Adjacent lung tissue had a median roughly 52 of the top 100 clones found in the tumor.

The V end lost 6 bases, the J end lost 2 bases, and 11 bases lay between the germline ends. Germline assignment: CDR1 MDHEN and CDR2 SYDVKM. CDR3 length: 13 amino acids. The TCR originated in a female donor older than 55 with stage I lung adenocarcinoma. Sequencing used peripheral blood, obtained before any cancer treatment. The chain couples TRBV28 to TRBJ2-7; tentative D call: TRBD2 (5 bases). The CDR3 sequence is CASRPRGTYEQYF. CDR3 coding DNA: TGTGCCAGCAGGCCTCGGGGAACCTACGAGCAGTACTTC.